The rows below give T cell receptor beta chains drawn from one sample of a study of blood T cells in healthy people across ages. TCRdb fed the 5' RACE reads into MiXCR, producing one record per CDR3 protein. The data show hundreds of thousands of distinct CDR3 sequences, with around 49% seen just once and roughly an eighth held by the top ten. Sample: blood. The receptors stem from a man younger than 40 in good health. CDR3s include the opening cysteine and the closing phenylalanine or tryptophan. A D gene is named only where the DNA matches it firmly. Not every row has a clone size; where given, it reads once, few, many or a size class.

J | D | V | length | size | CDR3 | DNA
TRBJ2-1 | TRBD1 | TRBV4-3 | 16 | NA | CASSQDWTGGINEQFF | TGCGCCAGCAGCCAAGATTGGACAGGGGGTATCAATGAGCAGTTCTTC
TRBJ2-5 | NA | TRBV7-2 | 15 | few | CASSSTGYGRIGQYF | TGTGCCAGCAGCTCTACCGGGTATGGGAGAATAGGGCAGTACTTC
TRBJ1-5 | NA | TRBV27 | 12 | NA | CASSTMSGPQHF | TGTGCCAGCAGCACTATGTCTGGGCCCCAGCATTTT
TRBJ2-7 | TRBD1 | TRBV6-2/TRBV6-3 | 15 | NA | CASSLTGTDHYEQYF | TGTGCCAGCAGTCTGACCGGGACAGACCATTACGAGCAGTACTTC
TRBJ2-7 | TRBD1 | TRBV4-3 | 16 | few | CASSQVSGTASYEQYF | TGCGCCAGCAGCCAAGTGTCCGGGACAGCCTCCTACGAGCAGTACTTC
TRBJ2-7 | NA | TRBV29-1 | 10 | few | CSVRGYEQYF | TGCAGCGTTAGGGGCTACGAGCAGTACTTC
TRBJ1-4 | TRBD1 | TRBV3-1 | 15 | few | CASSQEDRGVEKLFF | TGTGCCAGCAGCCAAGAGGACAGGGGCGTCGAAAAACTGTTTTTT
TRBJ1-1 | NA | TRBV12-3/TRBV12-4 | 11 | NA | CASRSPDPAFF | TGTGCCAGCAGAAGCCCTGACCCGGCTTTCTTT
TRBJ2-7 | NA | TRBV28 | 14 | few | CASSFAGPRYEQYF | TGTGCCAGCAGTTTCGCGGGACCCCGCTACGAGCAGTACTTC
TRBJ1-2 | NA | TRBV24-1 | 13 | NA | CATSADSTYGYTF | TGTGCCACCAGTGCTGACAGCACCTATGGCTACACCTTC
TRBJ2-1 | NA | TRBV5-1 | 15 | NA | CASSLRLGGRGEQFF | TGCGCCAGCAGCTTGCGGCTGGGGGGCCGTGGTGAGCAGTTCTTC
TRBJ2-1 | NA | TRBV4-3 | 18 | NA | CASSQDSSRTHPIYEQFF | TGCGCCAGCAGCCAAGATTCTTCGAGGACCCACCCTATCTATGAGCAGTTCTTC
TRBJ2-5 | NA | TRBV4-1 | 13 | NA | CASSPKASEVQYF | TGCGCCAGCAGCCCTAAGGCTAGCGAAGTGCAGTACTTC
TRBJ1-2 | TRBD1 | TRBV14 | 15 | NA | CASSQDFGRGRVHTF | TGTGCCAGCAGCCAAGATTTCGGCAGGGGGCGAGTCCACACCTTC
TRBJ2-3 | NA | TRBV4-2 | 14 | NA | CASSHVDSPDTQYF | TGTGCCAGCAGCCACGTTGATAGCCCAGATACGCAGTATTTT
TRBJ1-2 | NA | TRBV7-2 | 13 | NA | CASSLGVFYGYTF | TGTGCCAGCAGCTTAGGGGTGTTCTATGGCTACACCTTC
TRBJ1-5 | NA | TRBV6-6 | 14 | few | CASSYPIVNQPQHF | TGTGCCAGCAGTTACCCCATTGTGAATCAGCCCCAGCATTTT
TRBJ2-3 | NA | TRBV29-1 | 15 | NA | CSVGWDITGLDTQYF | TGCAGCGTTGGTTGGGACATCACAGGTCTGGATACGCAGTATTTT
TRBJ2-5 | TRBD1 | TRBV6-2/TRBV6-3 | 14 | NA | CASSLGQVVNEQYF | TGTGCCAGCAGCCTCGGACAGGTCGTGAATGAGCAGTACTTC
TRBJ1-2 | NA | TRBV29-1 | 13 | few | CSVERGGSYGYTF | TGCAGCGTTGAAAGAGGGGGGTCCTATGGCTACACCTTC
TRBJ2-5 | NA | TRBV3-1 | 14 | few | CASSQEATKETQYF | TGTGCCAGCAGCCAAGAAGCTACTAAAGAGACCCAGTACTTC
TRBJ2-3 | NA | TRBV6-6 | 16 | NA | CASSHKARDPTDTQYF | TGTGCCAGCAGCCACAAGGCCCGGGACCCCACAGATACGCAGTATTTT
TRBJ2-7 | NA | TRBV10-3 | 15 | NA | CAISESHGLTYEQHF | TGTGCCATCAGTGAGTCTCACGGATTGACCTACGAGCAGCACTTC
TRBJ2-5 | TRBD1 | TRBV10-3 | 13 | NA | CAIKGQDQETQYF | TGTGCCATCAAGGGACAGGACCAAGAGACCCAGTACTTC
TRBJ2-1 | NA | TRBV11-2 | 15 | NA | CASSLATSRFDEQFF | TGTGCCAGCAGCCTCGCTACTAGTAGGTTCGATGAGCAGTTCTTC
TRBJ1-1 | TRBD1 | TRBV5-1 | 15 | NA | CASSQTSSGTGEAFF | TGCGCCAGCAGCCAAACCTCCTCCGGGACAGGCGAAGCTTTCTTT
TRBJ1-6 | NA | TRBV7-2 | 17 | NA | CASSPYQGSSYNSPLHF | TGTGCCAGCAGCCCGTATCAGGGGAGCTCCTATAATTCACCCCTCCACTTT
TRBJ2-5 | NA | TRBV7-2 | 13 | NA | CASSLLREETQYF | TGTGCCAGCAGCTTGCTAAGGGAAGAGACCCAGTACTTC
TRBJ2-1 | NA | TRBV7-2 | 15 | few | CASSLVTGSYNEQFF | TGTGCCAGCAGTTTGGTGACAGGCTCCTACAATGAGCAGTTCTTC
TRBJ1-1 | NA | TRBV29-1 | 14 | few | CSAVRGSTNTEAFF | TGCAGCGCCGTGCGGGGGTCTACGAACACTGAAGCTTTCTTT